One and the same sample provided the 19 T cell receptor beta chains below, sequenced in a study of T cell responses to AZD1222 COVID-19 vaccine. Libraries were prepared by immunoSEQ multiplex PCR; TCRdb keeps only in-frame clonotypes and omits some of them. Of 170,000 or so clones listed, approximately 86% are singletons. Specimen: peripheral blood, collected on day 0 of AZD1222 vaccination. The receptors were gathered from an adult in good health.

V gene TRBV28 combines with J gene TRBJ1-4; D unresolved. Between the trimmed V and J ends, which lost 2 bases and 10 bases, there was a span of 8 bases. Looked up from germline, CDR1 is MDHEN and CDR2 is SYDVKM. The CDR3 length is 12 residues. CDR3 sequence (DNA): TGTGCCAGCAGTTTACAGCGAGGAAAACTGTTTTTT. This encodes CASSLQRGKLFF. Together with reference TRBV28 and TRBJ1-4, the CDR3 gives the full variable domain: DVKVTQSSRYLVKRTGEKVFLECVQDMDHENMFWYRQDPGLGLRLIYFSYDVKMKEKGDIPEGYSVSREKKERFSLILESASTNQTSMYLCASSLQRGKLFFGSGTQLSVL.

The chain carries TRBV2 and TRBJ1-6; no clear D. The CDR3 is 12 residues long. Trimming cost V 4 bases and J 9 bases, with 7 bases left between them. Looked up from germline, CDR1 is SNHLY and CDR2 is FYNNEI. The CDR3 DNA follows: TGTGCCAGCAGTGCACTCTTTTCACCCCTCCACTTT. Protein product: CASSALFSPLHF.

This clone was detected a few times. V and J are TRBV11-2 and TRBJ1-2; D is undetermined. Germline V gives CDR1 SGHAT, CDR2 FQNNGV. This CDR3 region has 12 residues. Trimming pared 2 bases from V and 13 bases from J, leaving 14 bases between. CDR3 coding DNA: TGTGCCAGCAGCTTATCATCATTCTCACCCACCTTC. Translation gives CASSLSSFSPTF.

The chain combines TRBV6-5 with TRBJ2-7; D could derive from TRBD1 or TRBD2 (6 bases each). Trimming pared 8 bases from V and 5 bases from J, leaving 13 bases between. The CDR3 covers 12 residues. Germline CDR1 and CDR2: MNHEY and SVGAGI. The CDR3, as DNA: TGTGCCAGCTCACCAGGGGAGGACGAGCAGTACTTC. This codes for CASSPGEDEQYF.

This clone was counted a few times. This rearrangement joins TRBV6-5 to TRBJ1-1; D not resolved. Germline V gene data show CDR1 as MNHEY and CDR2 as SVGAGI. V gave up 8 bases and J gave up 0 bases, with 13 bases separating them. This CDR3 contains 14 residues. The CDR3, as DNA: TGTGCCAGCCGAAAGTGGAACATGAACACTGAAGCTTTCTTT. Translation gives CASRKWNMNTEAFF.

This rearrangement joins TRBV21-1 to TRBJ2-1; the D call of TRBD1 is as the table states it, not checked on the DNA. TRBV21-1 represents a pseudogene. This CDR3 is 12 amino acids long. The CDR3 spells CASSKAQDEQFF. CDR3 sequence (DNA): TGTGCCAGCAGCAAAGCTCAGGATGAGCAGTTCTTC.

The chain links TRBV10-1 to TRBJ2-4; D gene uncertain. CDR3 length: 14 amino acids. Germline-derived CDR1 and CDR2 are WNHNN and SYGVQD (reference sequence). Trimming left V 3 bases short and J 1 base short, with 7 bases between. In DNA, the CDR3 is TGCGCCAGCAGTGACTTGGGGGCCAAAAACATTCAGTACTTC. Amino acid sequence: CASSDLGAKNIQYF.

The chain carries TRBV27 and TRBJ2-1; D unclear. The germline gives CDR1 MNHEY, CDR2 SMNVEV (reference sequence). This CDR3 is 13 amino acids long. V lost 3 bases and J 11 bases, leaving 14 bases between the germline ends. The CDR3 protein is CASSFVIGQQQFF. CDR3 nucleotides: TGTGCCAGCAGTTTCGTTATCGGGCAGCAGCAGTTCTTC.

The rearrangement uses TRBV5-1 and TRBJ1-1; D is unclear. V lost 0 bases and J lost 5, with 11 bases in between. Germline-derived CDR1 and CDR2 are SGHRS and YFSETQ. The CDR3 length is 14 residues. CDR3 sequence: CASSLGSRRTEAFF. The CDR3 bases are TGCGCCAGCAGCTTGGGCAGTAGGCGGACTGAAGCTTTCTTT.

The V and J genes are TRBV5-1 and TRBJ2-7; 7 nucleotides line up with TRBD2. The CDR3 totals 15 residues. V dropped 4 bases and J dropped 4; count of bases not matched to a gene: 11. Germline V lookup: CDR1 SGHRS, CDR2 YFSETQ. The CDR3 sequence: CASSAGSGTQYEQYF. CDR3 in DNA: TGCGCCAGCAGCGCGGGGAGCGGGACTCAGTACGAGCAGTACTTC. Combining the CDR3 with reference TRBV5-1 and TRBJ2-7 gives the whole variable domain KAGVTQTPRYLIKTRGQQVTLSCSPISGHRSVSWYQQTPGQGLQFLFEYFSETQRNKGNFPGRFSGRQFSNSRSEMNVSTLELGDSALYLCASSAGSGTQYEQYFGPGTRLTVT.

The sample holds a few counts of this clone. The chain links TRBV5-1 to TRBJ2-7; tentative D call: TRBD1 (8 bases). Between the trimmed V and J ends, which lost 4 bases and 1 base, there was a span of 21 bases. Germline-derived CDR1 and CDR2 are SGHRS and YFSETQ. This CDR3 is 17 amino acids long. CDR3 in DNA: TGCGCCAGCAGCAAAACCACAACAGGGGGGGATTCCTACGAGCAGTACTTC. As protein: CASSKTTTGGDSYEQYF.

The V and J genes are TRBV5-1 and TRBJ2-5; D remains ambiguous. Germline-derived CDR1 and CDR2 are SGHRS and YFSETQ. The V end was cut by 0 bases, the J end by 2 bases, with 2 bases between. The CDR3 runs 12 residues. CDR3 nucleotides: TGCGCCAGCAGCTTGGGACAAGAGACCCAGTACTTC. Translating gives CASSLGQETQYF.

The chain has TRBV5-1 and TRBJ2-7, with D possibly being TRBD1 (6 bases). The CDR3 has 14 amino acids. The ends were cut back, 5 bases at V and 4 bases at J, with 16 bases in the middle. The germline V gene encodes CDR1 SGHRS and CDR2 YFSETQ. The CDR3 spells CASRPGTTEYEQYF. The CDR3 bases are TGCGCCAGCAGACCCGGGACAACTGAGTACGAGCAGTACTTC.

This sequence joins TRBV7-9 and TRBJ2-7; 7 positions match TRBD1. Germline CDR1 and CDR2: SEHNR and FQNEAQ (reference sequence). The CDR3 runs 15 residues. The V gene end was trimmed by 6 bases and the J gene end by 1 base; junction bases not matched to a gene: 9. CDR3 amino acids: CASRSTGQSSYEQYF. CDR3 in DNA: TGTGCCAGCAGGTCAACGGGACAGTCTTCCTACGAGCAGTACTTC.

This clone has a handful of counts. The CDR3 reads CAISGSGMGTWEQYF. The CDR3, as DNA: TGTGCCATCAGTGGTTCAGGGATGGGTACATGGGAGCAGTACTTC. The V gene is TRBV10-3, the J gene TRBJ2-7; D may be TRBD1 (5 bases). CDR3 length: 15 amino acids. CDR1 ENHRY and CDR2 SYGVKD come from the germline V gene. Trimming left V 4 bases short and J 7 bases short, with 20 bases between.

V and J are TRBV5-1 and TRBJ1-1; 7 bases match TRBD1. Germline CDR1 and CDR2: SGHRS and YFSETQ. V lost 4 bases to trimming and J lost 0 bases; unmatched junction nucleotides: 12. The CDR3 length is 17 residues. As DNA, the CDR3 is TGCGCCAGCAGCCTGGGGGTCCGCAGGGGGATGAACACTGAAGCTTTCTTT. This translates into CASSLGVRRGMNTEAFF.

The chain combines TRBV6-4 with TRBJ1-2; D is perhaps TRBD1 (5 bases). The V and J ends lost 2 bases and 4 bases respectively, with 17 bases between them. Germline CDR1 reads MRHNA; CDR2 reads SNTAGT. This CDR3 spans 16 amino acids. CDR3 amino acids: CASSDASTTGLYGYTF. The CDR3 coding sequence is TGTGCCAGCAGTGACGCCTCCACCACAGGACTCTATGGCTACACCTTC.

The gene calls are TRBV19 and TRBJ1-5; unclear D gene. The CDR3 has 13 amino acids. Germline V CDR1 and CDR2: LNHDA, SQIVND (reference sequence). V lost 5 bases to trimming and J lost 4 bases, with 9 bases between them. CDR3 loop: CASSPRRNQPQHF. Written as DNA, the CDR3 is TGTGCCAGTAGTCCGCGAAGGAATCAGCCCCAGCATTTT.

CDR3: CASSIRAGGKPQQYF. CDR3 nucleotides: TGTGCCAGTAGTATTCGAGCGGGAGGGAAACCCCAGCAGTACTTC. The chain carries TRBV19 and TRBJ2-7; 10 bases match TRBD2. This CDR3 has 15 residues. The germline V gene has CDR1 LNHDA and CDR2 SQIVND (reference sequence). Trimming took 3 bases from V and 8 from J; bases not matched to a gene: 10.